The 20 T cell receptor beta chains listed next were all sequenced from one sample in a study of cytomegalovirus exposure and HLA in healthy donors. 60 Vbeta and 13 Jbeta primers were used in PCR. Sequenced by immunoSEQ multiplex PCR; TCRdb stores in-frame clones only, minus some. The sample lists 55,000 to 80,000 clones; about 77% were seen once. The material sequenced was PBMCs. The receptors derive from a man aged 40-49 years in good health and CMV-seronegative.

CDR3: CASRPTPSGRKFF. The CDR3 DNA is TGTGCCAGTCGGCCAACTCCTAGCGGGAGAAAGTTCTTC. V is TRBV19 and J is TRBJ2-1, with TRBD2 matching 10 bases. The CDR3 totals 13 residues. Per germline, CDR1 LNHDA and CDR2 SQIVND (reference sequence). The V and J ends lost 8 bases and 14 bases, in that order; junction bases with no gene match: 12.

The rearrangement links TRBV7-8 to TRBJ1-2; 7 positions agree with TRBD1. CDR1 and CDR2 (germline): SGHVS, FQNEAQ. The CDR3 runs to 14 residues. The V and J ends lost 5 bases and 5 bases, in that order; junction bases with no gene match: 8. CDR3 region: CASSITGTAYGYTF. The CDR3 nucleotides read TGTGCCAGCAGCATCACCGGGACAGCTTATGGCTACACCTTC. The variable domain in full, completed from reference TRBV7-8 and TRBJ1-2, reads GAGVSQSPRYKVAKRGQDVALRCDPISGHVSLFWYQQALGQGPEFLTYFQNEAQLDKSGLPSDRFFAERPEGSVSTLKIQRTQQEDSAVYLCASSITGTAYGYTFGSGTRLTVV.

The rearrangement uses TRBV11-3 and TRBJ2-5; 10 positions agree with TRBD1. The J segment lost 5 bases and the V segment lost 5 bases, leaving 8 bases of the junction unmatched. Germline CDR1 and CDR2: SGHNT and YENEEA. The length of the CDR3 is 15 residues. The DNA for the CDR3 is TGTGCCAGCAGCACGGGACAGGGGCCATGGGAGACCCAGTACTTC. As protein: CASSTGQGPWETQYF.

This rearrangement joins TRBV6-5 to TRBJ1-1, with no clear D. CDR3 length: 12 amino acids. CDR1 and CDR2 (germline): MNHEY, SVGAGI. V lost 2 bases and J lost 8, with 9 bases in between. CDR3 amino acids: CASSYNRREAFF. The CDR3 DNA sequence: TGTGCCAGCAGTTACAATAGAAGAGAAGCTTTCTTT.

The J gene is TRBJ2-2, the V gene TRBV12-5, with unresolved D. The V end was cut by 0 bases, the J end by 6 bases, with 11 bases between. CDR3 size: 15 residues. Germline V gene sequence: CDR1 LGHNT, CDR2 FRNRAP. The CDR3 protein is CASGLVLVYSGELFF. As DNA, the CDR3 is TGTGCTAGTGGTTTGGTACTGGTCTACTCCGGGGAGCTGTTTTTT.

The J gene is TRBJ1-5, the V gene TRBV29-1; 9 positions agree with TRBD1. In germline, CDR1 is SQVTM, CDR2 ANQGSEA. The V and J ends lost 4 bases and 9 bases, in that order; junction bases with no gene match: 7. The CDR3 sequence is 13 residues long. CDR3 nucleotide sequence: TGCAGCGTTGCTGGGACAGGGCGCTTGCCCCAGCATTTT. Amino acids: CSVAGTGRLPQHF.

The V call is TRBV7-3, the J call TRBJ1-1; D is unresolved. V lost 4 bases and J 1 base, leaving 13 bases between the germline ends. Germline V gene sequence: CDR1 SGHTA, CDR2 FQGTGA. This CDR3 contains 15 residues. CDR3 sequence reads: CASSSEWATNTEAFF. The CDR3 DNA sequence: TGTGCCAGCAGCTCCGAATGGGCGACGAACACTGAAGCTTTCTTT.

This clone was counted between two and nine times. The CDR3 region is CASSPGHSNEKLFF. CDR3 bases: TGTGCCAGCTCACCGGGACACTCAAATGAAAAACTGTTTTTT. The J gene is TRBJ1-4, the V gene TRBV18, with D possibly TRBD1 on 6 matching bases. The CDR3 spans 14 residues. The germline CDR1 and CDR2 sequences are KGHSH and LQKENI. The ends were cut back, 3 bases at V and 5 bases at J, with 10 bases in the middle.

This chain uses TRBV28 with TRBJ1-1; 7 nucleotides line up with TRBD1. The CDR3 spans 12 residues. Unmatched junction bases numbered 4, after V lost 7 bases and J lost 5 bases. The germline V gene has CDR1 MDHEN and CDR2 SYDVKM. CDR3 amino acids: CASNAQGTEAFF. The DNA for the CDR3 is TGTGCCAGCAATGCACAGGGGACTGAAGCTTTCTTT.

The DNA of the CDR3 is TGCGCCAGCAGCCAAGAGCGGGTCTACAATGAGCAGTTCTTC. Protein product: CASSQERVYNEQFF. The chain recombines TRBV4-1 with TRBJ2-7; D might be TRBD2 (5 bases). The J call may be mistaken, given a closer DNA end match to TRBJ2-1. Germline V gene data show CDR1 as MGHRA and CDR2 as YSYEKL. The CDR3 has 14 amino acids.

The chain uses TRBV18 and TRBJ1-1; 7 positions match TRBD1. CDR1 and CDR2 (germline): KGHSH, LQKENI. With 3 bases clipped from V and 4 bases from J, the junction kept 5 bases outside the gene matches. This CDR3 is 14 amino acids long. Written as DNA, the CDR3 is TGTGCCAGCTCACCCCAGGGGGTGGGCACTGAAGCTTTCTTT. The encoded protein is CASSPQGVGTEAFF.

The genes are TRBV7-2 and TRBJ2-7; the D gene is possibly TRBD2 (6 bases). From germline, CDR1 is SGHTA and CDR2 FQGNSA. The CDR3 spans 14 residues. Trimming stripped 5 bases from V and 1 base from J, with 12 bases between. This CDR3 is CASSPWGGSYEQYF. CDR3 in DNA: TGTGCCAGCAGCCCCTGGGGAGGTTCCTACGAGCAGTACTTC.

Details on this clone: Relative to the germline gene, one junction end is altered; a read error may explain this. Different DNA sequences within this sample yield the same CDR3. The chain couples TRBV5-4 to TRBJ2-7; TRBD1 agrees at 8 bases. The CDR3 has 14 amino acids. Germline V lookup: CDR1 SGHNT, CDR2 YYREEE (reference sequence). The DNA for the CDR3 is TGCGCCAGCAGCTATTGGGACAGGAACTACGAGCAGTACTTC. Translation: CASSYWDRNYEQYF.

This chain joins TRBV7-9 and TRBJ2-1; 13 nucleotides agree with TRBD2. Trimming cost V 4 bases and J 6 bases; bases outside gene matches: 3. The CDR3 has 15 amino acids. The V gene's germline CDR1 is SEHNR and CDR2 FQNEAQ (reference sequence). The chain's CDR3 is CASSSRLAGGNEQFF. The CDR3, as DNA: TGTGCCAGCAGCTCGCGACTAGCGGGAGGCAATGAGCAGTTCTTC.

This chain uses TRBV19 with TRBJ2-1, with TRBD2 matching over 9 bases. Germline CDR1 is LNHDA and CDR2 is SQIVND (reference sequence). Trimming took 4 bases from V and 7 from J; bases not matched to a gene: 8. The CDR3 extends over 15 amino acids. The DNA for the CDR3 is TGTGCCAGTAGTAAGACCGGGACTAGCTTGAATGAGCAGTTCTTC. Its translation is CASSKTGTSLNEQFF.

The chain has TRBV7-9 and TRBJ2-5; 8 bases fit TRBD2. With the DNA end fitting TRBJ2-7 better, the J assignment may be wrong. CDR1 and CDR2 (germline): SEHNR, FQNEAQ (reference sequence). The CDR3 loop spans 18 amino acids. The CDR3 DNA sequence: TGTGCCAGCAGCACACCTATGGAGCTAGCGGGCCTCTCCTACGAGCAGTACTTC. Translation: CASSTPMELAGLSYEQYF.

The rearrangement links TRBV28 to TRBJ2-3; 9 bases line up with TRBD2. The germline CDR1 and CDR2 sequences are MDHEN and SYDVKM. J lost 6 bases, V lost 6 bases, and 10 bases had no gene match. The CDR3 runs to 15 residues. Written as DNA, the CDR3 is TGTGCCAGCAGGGTGGGACTAGCTGTTTGGGATACGCAGTATTTT. The encoded protein is CASRVGLAVWDTQYF.

CDR3 bases: TGTGCCAGCAGTCCTGACGCGGGGGGCTGGTACGAGCAGTACTTC. Amino acids: CASSPDAGGWYEQYF. The chain recombines TRBV6-5 with TRBJ2-7, with TRBD2 matching over 8 bases. CDR1 and CDR2 from the germline V gene are MNHEY and SVGAGI. The ends lost 5 bases at V and 4 bases at J; junction bases unmatched: 10. The CDR3 contains 15 residues.

By share, this clone ranks as large. V and J are TRBV5-5 and TRBJ2-2; D is uncertain. The CDR3 is made up of 13 amino acids. From germline, CDR1 is SGHKS and CDR2 YYEKEE (reference sequence). Trimming stripped 1 base from V and 3 bases from J, with 4 bases between. CDR3 sequence: CASSLTHTGELFF. In DNA, the CDR3 is TGTGCCAGCAGCTTGACACACACCGGGGAGCTGTTTTTT.

The chain uses TRBV9 and TRBJ2-2; the match to TRBD2 covers 9 bases. Germline lookup yields CDR1 SGDLS and CDR2 YYNGEE. V shed 4 bases and J 7 bases; nucleotides not matched to a gene: 14. The CDR3 has 17 residues. DNA for the CDR3: TGTGCCAGCAGCCCTTTATCGAGCGGGAGGACTGGCGGGGAGCTGTTTTTT. Translated: CASSPLSSGRTGGELFF.